These 21 T cell receptor beta chains originate from one sample sequenced in a study of early T cells in non-severe SARS-CoV-2 infection. In TCRdb, the 5' RACE reads were re-called with MiXCR into one record per CDR3 protein. The data show 86,000 or so distinct CDR3 sequences, 11% to 15% seen once. The sequenced sample consisted of whole blood. These receptors were taken from an adult who was a healthcare worker with PCR-confirmed SARS-CoV-2 infection or an uninfected control (not recorded which).

The chain recombines TRBV29-1 with TRBJ1-1, with a tentative D call TRBD1 (5 bases). Trimming shortened V by 3 bases and J by 4 bases, and 9 bases separated the two germline ends. The germline CDR1 and CDR2 sequences are SQVTM and ANQGSEA. This CDR3 is 12 amino acids long. In DNA, the CDR3 is TGCAGCGTTGAGTCAGGGCTCACTGAAGCTTTCTTT. It translates to CSVESGLTEAFF.

This clonotype has a count of ten or more. CDR3 protein: CASTEYGTTLKETQYF. As DNA, the CDR3 is TGCGCCAGCACCGAATACGGGACTACGCTGAAAGAGACCCAGTACTTC. The rearrangement joins TRBV5-1 to TRBJ2-5; TRBD2 agrees at 7 bases. Germline V lookup: CDR1 SGHRS, CDR2 YFSETQ. The CDR3 runs 16 residues. V lost 6 bases and J lost 3; bases outside the gene matches: 14.

This clonotype occurred a few times. This chain joins TRBV29-1 and TRBJ2-7, with D possibly matching TRBD1 (6 bases). V lost 0 bases to trimming and J lost 3 bases, with 12 bases between them. The length of the CDR3 is 14 residues. In germline, CDR1 is SQVTM, CDR2 ANQGSEA. In DNA form, the CDR3 reads TGCAGCGTTGAAGATACAGGGAGTATCTACGAGCAGTACTTC. It specifies CSVEDTGSIYEQYF.

This clonotype was detected ten times or more. This chain uses TRBV5-1 with TRBJ1-1; the D gene is possibly TRBD1 (6 bases). Germline V gene lookup returns CDR1 SGHRS and CDR2 YFSETQ. Between the trimmed V and J ends, which lost 7 bases and 4 bases, there was a span of 17 bases. This CDR3 is built from 14 residues. The CDR3 protein is CASGDTPAGTEAFF. The CDR3 DNA sequence: TGCGCCAGCGGGGACACACCCGCCGGCACTGAAGCTTTCTTT.

Many counts were recorded for this clonotype. This chain links TRBV5-4 with TRBJ1-2; no firm D call. The CDR3 covers 14 residues. V lost 1 base, J lost 8 bases, and 15 bases lay in between. Germline lookup yields CDR1 SGHNT and CDR2 YYREEE (reference sequence). The CDR3: CASSLSPTKRGYTF. CDR3 sequence (DNA): TGTGCCAGCAGCTTGAGTCCAACAAAAAGAGGCTACACCTTC.

This clonotype was observed at least ten times. The V and J genes are TRBV2 and TRBJ2-3; TRBD2 aligns across 7 bases. The CDR3 extends over 12 amino acids. V lost 6 bases to trimming and J lost 4 bases; unmatched junction nucleotides: 1. In germline, CDR1 is SNHLY, CDR2 FYNNEI. The CDR3 DNA reads TGTGCCAGCAGACGGGGGGCAGATACGCAGTATTTT. The encoded protein is CASRRGADTQYF.

The V call is TRBV12-3 or TRBV12-4, the J call TRBJ1-5, with TRBD1 identical over 8 bases. This CDR3 region has 15 residues. The ends lost 7 bases at V and 5 bases at J; junction bases unmatched: 10. CDR3 sequence: CASNIATGDYQPQHF. The CDR3 coding sequence is TGTGCCAGCAACATAGCGACAGGGGACTATCAGCCCCAGCATTTT.

The chain's CDR3 is CSVVVVGELFF. For the CDR3, the DNA is TGCAGCGTTGTGGTCGTCGGGGAGCTGTTTTTT. V is TRBV29-1 and J is TRBJ2-2; D not certain. The CDR3 has 11 residues. Germline CDR1 and CDR2: SQVTM and ANQGSEA. The ends were cut back, 4 bases at V and 7 bases at J, with 7 bases in the middle.

This clonotype was detected a few times. J is TRBJ2-5 and V is TRBV20-1; TRBD2 matches 12 bases. This CDR3 has 13 amino acids. Trimming at V came to 7 bases and at J to 6 bases, leaving 6 bases not matched to a gene. Germline CDR1 and CDR2: DFQATT and SNEGSKA (reference sequence). The CDR3 spells CSVKTSGRQTQYF. The DNA for the CDR3 is TGCAGTGTTAAGACTAGCGGGAGACAGACCCAGTACTTC.

The sample holds a few counts of this clonotype. DNA for the CDR3: TGTGCCAGCAGTTACTTGGGGGCTGAAGCTTTCTTT. As protein: CASSYLGAEAFF. The chain uses TRBV6-2 or TRBV6-3 and TRBJ1-1; tentative D call: TRBD1 (5 bases). Germline V gene data show CDR1 as MNHEY and CDR2 as SVGEGT. The CDR3 runs to 12 residues. Trimming took 1 base from V and 6 from J, leaving 6 bases between them.

The chain uses TRBV5-1 and TRBJ2-5; no clear D. CDR1 and CDR2 (germline): SGHRS, YFSETQ. The CDR3 loop spans 13 amino acids. Trimming cost V 4 bases and J 5 bases, with 12 bases left between them. The CDR3, as DNA: TGCGCCAGCAGCACGCTCTCTGGGGAGACCCAGTACTTC. This gives the protein CASSTLSGETQYF.

This clonotype occurred a few times. The genes are TRBV18 and TRBJ1-1; 7 positions match TRBD1. CDR3 length: 15 residues. V lost 2 bases and J lost 0; bases outside the gene matches: 3. Germline values: CDR1 KGHSH, CDR2 LQKENI. CDR3: CASSPSTGMNTEAFF. In DNA form, the CDR3 reads TGTGCCAGCTCACCATCGACAGGGATGAACACTGAAGCTTTCTTT.

In the case of this clonotype: Relative to the germline gene, one junction end is altered; a read error may explain this. The chain is built from TRBV29-1 and TRBJ2-7, with 10 nucleotides matching TRBD2. The V gene's germline CDR1 is SQVTM and CDR2 ANQGSEA. The CDR3 is 15 amino acids. The CDR3 here is CRVVLPSGGPHEQYF. The CDR3 DNA follows: TGCAGAGTTGTATTGCCTAGCGGGGGCCCTCACGAGCAGTACTTC.

This clonotype was observed a few times. The chain has TRBV7-9 and TRBJ2-5; TRBD2 agrees at 9 bases. J lost 1 base, V lost 1 base, and 10 bases had no gene match. Germline assignment: CDR1 SEHNR and CDR2 FQNEAQ (reference sequence). The CDR3 loop spans 18 amino acids. The CDR3 protein is CASSLEPGTSLIQETQYF. As DNA, the CDR3 is TGTGCCAGCAGCTTAGAACCCGGGACTAGCTTAATCCAAGAGACCCAGTACTTC.

This clonotype was detected a few times. V usage is TRBV7-8 and J usage is TRBJ2-7; TRBD2 matches at 11 bases. The CDR3 is 14 amino acids. Germline V lookup: CDR1 SGHVS, CDR2 FQNEAQ. V lost 5 bases, J lost 6 bases, and 6 bases stayed unmatched. The CDR3 here is CASSTLAGGFEQYF. In DNA, the CDR3 is TGTGCCAGCAGCACCCTAGCGGGAGGTTTCGAGCAGTACTTC.

This clonotype has just a few counts. This chain connects TRBV12-5 to TRBJ2-1; D unclear. CDR1 is LGHNT and CDR2 is FRNRAP in the germline V gene. CDR3 length equals 14 residues. V lost 7 bases and J 7 bases, leaving 17 bases between the germline ends. CDR3 amino acids: CASDGPVYGNEQFF. CDR3 nucleotides: TGTGCTAGTGACGGCCCAGTGTATGGAAATGAGCAGTTCTTC.

The chain uses TRBV11-2 and TRBJ1-1; 11 bases match TRBD1. Trimming cost V 2 bases and J 0 bases; bases outside gene matches: 5. The CDR3 extends over 17 amino acids. Per germline, CDR1 SGHAT and CDR2 FQNNGV. CDR3 amino acids: CASSLLGQGVMNTEAFF. The DNA for the CDR3 is TGTGCCAGCAGCTTACTGGGACAGGGGGTGATGAACACTGAAGCTTTCTTT.

This clonotype was seen a handful of times. The genes are TRBV30 and TRBJ2-6; D is possibly TRBD1 (6 bases). V lost 8 bases, J lost 0 bases, and 17 bases lay in between. Looked up from germline, CDR1 is GTSNPN and CDR2 is SVGIG (reference sequence). CDR3 size: 16 residues. The CDR3 loop reads CAGGLTAASGANVLTF. The CDR3 DNA follows: TGTGCCGGGGGCCTGACAGCGGCCTCTGGGGCCAACGTCCTGACTTTC.

Notes on this clonotype: This may come from a read error, since a much larger clone is one base off. J is TRBJ1-4 and V is TRBV27; 7 bases agree with TRBD1. CDR3 length: 14 amino acids. Germline lookup yields CDR1 MNHEY and CDR2 SMNVEV (reference sequence). The CDR3 bases are TGTACCAGCAGAACGGGACAGTTTAATGAAAAACTGTTTTTT. Amino acid sequence: CTSRTGQFNEKLFF. Full variable domain (outside the CDR3, taken from reference TRBV27 and TRBJ1-4): EAQVTQNPRYLITVTGKKLTVTCSQNMNHEYMSWYRQDPGLGLRQIYYSMNVEVTDKGDVPEGYKVSRKEKRNFPLILESPSPNQTSLYFCTSRTGQFNEKLFFGSGTQLSVL.

This clonotype was seen a few times. This chain uses TRBV10-3 with TRBJ2-7; TRBD1 aligns across 9 bases. V trimming: 3 bases; J trimming: 6 bases; junction bases outside the gene matches: 6. CDR1 and CDR2 (germline): ENHRY, SYGVKD. This CDR3 has 14 residues. The CDR3 DNA reads as TGTGCCATCAGTGAAGACAGGGGGTATGGCGAGCAGTACTTC. This encodes CAISEDRGYGEQYF.

At least ten counts were recorded for this clonotype. The chain recombines TRBV18 with TRBJ2-1; D gene ambiguous. The CDR3 has 14 amino acids. Germline lookup yields CDR1 KGHSH and CDR2 LQKENI. Deletions cut 3 bases from V and 10 bases from J, with 16 bases between. The CDR3 DNA is TGTGCCAGCTCACCGTGGAGCCAGGCGAAAGAGCAGTTCTTC. Amino acid sequence: CASSPWSQAKEQFF.